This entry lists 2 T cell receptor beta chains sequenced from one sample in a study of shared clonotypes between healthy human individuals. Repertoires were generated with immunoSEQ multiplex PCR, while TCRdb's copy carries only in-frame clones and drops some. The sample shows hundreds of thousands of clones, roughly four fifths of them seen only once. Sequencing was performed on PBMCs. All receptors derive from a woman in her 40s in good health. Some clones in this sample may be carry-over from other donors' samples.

The CDR3 DNA reads TGTGCCAGCAGCTCCCCTCCTTCGGGTGCGGAGCTGTTTTTT. Its translation: CASSSPPSGAELFF. The chain links TRBV11-2 to TRBJ2-2; D gene uncertain. Germline V gene lookup returns CDR1 SGHAT and CDR2 FQNNGV. The CDR3 is 14 amino acids. The germline V and J ends were trimmed by 4 bases and 10 bases, with 16 bases remaining between them.

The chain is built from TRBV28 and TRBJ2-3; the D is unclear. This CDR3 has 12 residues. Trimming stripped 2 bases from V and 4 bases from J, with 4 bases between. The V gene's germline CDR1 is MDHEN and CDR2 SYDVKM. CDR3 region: CASSLQADTQYF. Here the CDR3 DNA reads TGTGCCAGCAGTTTACAGGCAGATACGCAGTATTTT.